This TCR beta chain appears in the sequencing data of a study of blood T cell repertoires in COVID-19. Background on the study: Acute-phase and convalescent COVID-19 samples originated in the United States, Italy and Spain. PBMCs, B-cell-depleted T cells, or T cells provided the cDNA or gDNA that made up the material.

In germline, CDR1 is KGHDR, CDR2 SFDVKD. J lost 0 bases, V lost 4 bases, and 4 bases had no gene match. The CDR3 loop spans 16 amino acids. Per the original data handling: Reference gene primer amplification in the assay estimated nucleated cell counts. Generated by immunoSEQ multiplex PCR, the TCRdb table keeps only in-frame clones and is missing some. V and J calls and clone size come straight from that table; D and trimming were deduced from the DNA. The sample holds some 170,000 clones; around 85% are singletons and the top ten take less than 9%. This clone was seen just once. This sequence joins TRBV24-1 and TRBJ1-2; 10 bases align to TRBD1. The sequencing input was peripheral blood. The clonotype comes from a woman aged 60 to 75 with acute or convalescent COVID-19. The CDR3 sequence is CATSEGTGDPNYGYTF. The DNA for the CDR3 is TGTGCCACCAGTGAGGGGACAGGGGATCCTAACTATGGCTACACCTTC.